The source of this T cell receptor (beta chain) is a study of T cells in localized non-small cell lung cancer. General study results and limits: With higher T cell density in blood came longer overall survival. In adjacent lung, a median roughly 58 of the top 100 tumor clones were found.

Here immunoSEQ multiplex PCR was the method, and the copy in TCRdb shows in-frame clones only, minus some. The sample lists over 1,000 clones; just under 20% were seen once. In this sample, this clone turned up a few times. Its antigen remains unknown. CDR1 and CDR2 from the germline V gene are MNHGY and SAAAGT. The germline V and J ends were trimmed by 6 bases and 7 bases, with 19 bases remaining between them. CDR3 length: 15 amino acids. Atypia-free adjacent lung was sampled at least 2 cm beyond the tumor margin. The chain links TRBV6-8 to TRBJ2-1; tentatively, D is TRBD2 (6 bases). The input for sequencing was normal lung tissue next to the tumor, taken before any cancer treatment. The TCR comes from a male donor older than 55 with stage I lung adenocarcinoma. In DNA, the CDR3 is TGTGCCAGCAGCCCCTGGGGGGATAGGTGGAATGAGCAGTTCTTC. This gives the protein CASSPWGDRWNEQFF.